Described below is a single T cell receptor (beta chain) sequence and its context. V was pared by 6 bases and J by 10 bases, with 6 bases of the junction left unmatched. CDR3 length: 13 residues. CDR1 and CDR2 (germline): SNHLY, FYNNEI. The data were taken from a study of blood T cell repertoires in COVID-19. Assay: immunoSEQ multiplex PCR; the TCRdb copy retains only in-frame clones and omits some. The sample shows fewer than 250,000 clones, less than 90% of them seen only once. The clonotype was recovered from a woman between 65 and 79 years old with acute or convalescent COVID-19. The genes are TRBV2 and TRBJ1-1; 12 bases map to TRBD1. Specimen: peripheral blood. CDR3 sequence reads: CASRGQGASRAFF. In DNA form, the CDR3 reads TGTGCCAGCAGGGGACAGGGGGCGTCGAGAGCTTTCTTT.